The 27 T cell receptor beta chains in this list originate from one sample, sequenced in a study of molecular identifiers for immune sequencing clone quantification. MiXCR, applied by TCRdb to the PCR reads, yields one record per CDR3 protein. The table records roughly 630,000 distinct CDR3 sequences, about 25% of them present only once. The specimen sequenced was naive CD8+ T cells from blood, with Jurkat cell RNA spiked in. Described subset: FACS-sorted CD8+CD4-CCR7+CD45RA+ naive T cells. Every receptor here comes from a human donor in good health. Some libraries in this study had Jurkat cell RNA spiked in.

The rearrangement links TRBV27 to TRBJ2-1; D might be TRBD2 (7 bases). The CDR3 covers 18 residues. The germline gives CDR1 MNHEY, CDR2 SMNVEV (reference sequence). Trimming stripped 1 base from V and 0 bases from J, with 16 bases between. Here the CDR3 reads CASSLLTGGPLSYNEQFF. Here the CDR3 DNA reads TGTGCCAGCAGTTTATTAACGGGGGGCCCGCTCTCCTACAATGAGCAGTTCTTC.

The chain has TRBV27 and TRBJ1-4; D uncertain. This CDR3 is 17 amino acids long. CDR1 MNHEY and CDR2 SMNVEV come from the germline V gene (reference sequence). V lost 6 bases to trimming and J lost 5 bases, with 22 bases between them. CDR3 in amino acids: CASSRSWQHQLNEKLFF. Here the CDR3 DNA reads TGTGCCAGCAGCCGGAGCTGGCAGCACCAATTAAATGAAAAACTGTTTTTT.

The V gene is TRBV12-3 or TRBV12-4, the J gene TRBJ1-5; D gene unclear. The CDR3 runs 15 residues. V was pared by 3 bases and J by 3 bases, with 12 bases between. The CDR3: CASSFGYSNNQPQHF. The CDR3 DNA is TGTGCCAGCAGTTTTGGTTACAGCAACAATCAGCCCCAGCATTTT.

Comment on this clonotype: A much larger clone lies a single base off, so this may be a read error. The conserved final phenylalanine or tryptophan is absent from the CDR3, which likely points to a read error. V gene TRBV29-1 combines with J gene TRBJ1-1; no firm D call. The CDR3 covers 14 residues. Germline values: CDR1 SQVTM, CDR2 ANQGSEA. V dropped 1 base and J dropped 0 bases, with 9 bases sitting between them. The CDR3 coding sequence is TGCAGCGTTGAAGGGGGAGGAATGAACACTGAAGCTTTCCTT. Translating it yields CSVEGGGMNTEAFL.

J is TRBJ1-1 and V is TRBV7-2; no clear D. Trimming stripped 1 base from V and 0 bases from J, with 9 bases between. The CDR3 runs 15 residues. Germline CDR1 reads SGHTA; CDR2 reads FQGNSA. In DNA, the CDR3 is TGTGCCAGCAGCTTAGTCCCAGCCCTGAACACTGAAGCTTTCTTT. It yields the protein CASSLVPALNTEAFF.

This clonotype appeared a few times. This rearrangement joins TRBV4-3 to TRBJ2-3; D call uncertain. V was clipped by 1 base and J by 0 bases, with 8 bases between them. Germline CDR1 reads LGHNA; CDR2 reads YSLEER. The CDR3 is 15 residues long. Here the CDR3 DNA reads TGCGCCAGCAGCCAAGTCGGAACTAGCACAGATACGCAGTATTTT. This codes for CASSQVGTSTDTQYF.

This clonotype was observed many times. The chain combines TRBV5-1 with TRBJ2-6, with 7 positions matching TRBD1. The CDR3 runs to 20 residues. Trimming removed 3 bases from V and 0 bases from J; junction bases left unmatched: 15. Germline lookup yields CDR1 SGHRS and CDR2 YFSETQ. The CDR3 loop reads CASSSLAPGQSFSGANVLTF. The CDR3 nucleotides read TGCGCCAGCAGCTCTCTCGCCCCGGGACAGTCCTTCTCTGGGGCCAACGTCCTGACTTTC.

A remark on this clonotype: This may arise from a read error, as a much more abundant clone is one base away. The rearrangement links TRBV5-1 to TRBJ2-7; D tentatively fits TRBD1 or TRBD2 (5 bases each). Trimming shortened V by 3 bases and J by 6 bases, and 16 bases separated the two germline ends. The length of the CDR3 is 14 residues. CDR1 and CDR2 (germline): SGHRS, YFSETQ. CDR3 nucleotide sequence: TGCGCCAGCAGCTGGGACGGAAAGGCCTTCGAGCAGTACTTC. Its translation is CASSWDGKAFEQYF.

This clonotype was counted only a few times. The chain joins TRBV12-3 or TRBV12-4 to TRBJ2-1; D may be TRBD1 (6 bases). The CDR3 covers 16 residues. Trimming stripped 5 bases from V and 0 bases from J, with 14 bases between. CDR3 residues: CASSHYTGSSYNEQFF. Written as DNA, the CDR3 is TGTGCCAGCAGTCACTATACAGGGTCCTCCTACAATGAGCAGTTCTTC.

The rearrangement uses TRBV19 and TRBJ1-2; 9 nucleotides agree with TRBD1. The CDR3 runs 13 residues. The V gene end was trimmed by 4 bases and the J gene end by 8 bases; junction bases not matched to a gene: 5. Germline V lookup: CDR1 LNHDA, CDR2 SQIVND (reference sequence). The CDR3 DNA reads as TGTGCCAGTAGTAGACCGGGACAGGGAGGCTACACCTTC. Translating it yields CASSRPGQGGYTF.

This clonotype has a handful of counts. The V call is TRBV9, the J call TRBJ2-1; D not certain. Germline CDR1 SGDLS, CDR2 YYNGEE. Trimming left V 3 bases short and J 7 bases short, with 8 bases between. This CDR3 comprises 12 residues. CDR3 sequence (DNA): TGTGCCAGCAGCGCCCCCCTGAATGAGCAGTTCTTC. Translating it yields CASSAPLNEQFF.

This clonotype was counted a few times. The rearrangement links TRBV30 to TRBJ1-3, with 8 bases fitting TRBD1. With V trimmed by 1 base and J by 2 bases, 4 bases remained unmatched. From germline, CDR1 is GTSNPN and CDR2 SVGIG (reference sequence). The CDR3 length is 15 residues. The CDR3 coding sequence is TGTGCCTGGAGTGGAACAGGGGGTCCTGGAAACACCATATATTTT. It encodes CAWSGTGGPGNTIYF.

This clonotype was seen a few times. CDR3 in DNA: TGTGCCAGCAGCTTATGGCCCGGTTCCGAGACAGGGGTCTACGAGCAGTACTTC. It codes for CASSLWPGSETGVYEQYF. V usage is TRBV11-2 and J usage is TRBJ2-7; 8 positions agree with TRBD1. Germline V gene sequence: CDR1 SGHAT, CDR2 FQNNGV. The V and J ends lost 2 bases and 3 bases, in that order; junction bases with no gene match: 15. The CDR3 is made up of 18 amino acids. Based on the CDR3 plus reference TRBV11-2 and TRBJ2-7, the full variable domain is EAGVAQSPRYKIIEKRQSVAFWCNPISGHATLYWYQQILGQGPKLLIQFQNNGVVDDSQLPKDRFSAERLKGVDSTLKIQPAKLEDSAVYLCASSLWPGSETGVYEQYFGPGTRLTVT.

This clonotype was found a few times. V and J are TRBV4-3 and TRBJ2-1; TRBD2 matches 7 bases. Germline CDR1 and CDR2: LGHNA and YSLEER. This CDR3 spans 19 amino acids. J was trimmed by 2 bases and V by 1 base; bases with no gene match: 14. CDR3 DNA: TGCGCCAGCAGCCAAGTGGGGTCTACCGGGACTACCGCCTACAATGAGCAGTTCTTC. It yields the protein CASSQVGSTGTTAYNEQFF.

This clonotype appeared a few times. The chain employs TRBV4-3 and TRBJ1-1, with a tentative D call TRBD1 (6 bases). The CDR3 consists of 14 residues. V lost 3 bases and J 4 bases, leaving 12 bases between the germline ends. The germline V gene encodes CDR1 LGHNA and CDR2 YSLEER. CDR3 sequence (DNA): TGCGCCAGCAGCCAGATGGACAGTGCCACTGAAGCTTTCTTT. Amino acid sequence: CASSQMDSATEAFF.

The sample holds many counts of this clonotype. The chain combines TRBV7-9 with TRBJ2-3; 10 bases line up with TRBD2. The CDR3 length is 16 residues. Germline CDR1 and CDR2: SEHNR and FQNEAQ (reference sequence). Trimming at V came to 5 bases and at J to 2 bases, leaving 7 bases not matched to a gene. This chain's CDR3 is CASSPVLAGTTDTQYF. The CDR3 DNA follows: TGTGCCAGCAGCCCAGTACTAGCGGGGACCACAGATACGCAGTATTTT.

In its sample, this clonotype was seen a few times. V and J are TRBV6-5 and TRBJ2-1; D might be TRBD2 (7 bases). V was pared by 1 base and J by 10 bases, with 14 bases between. In germline, CDR1 is MNHEY, CDR2 SVGAGI. This CDR3 is built from 14 residues. CDR3: CASSYLGGPGEQFF. CDR3 sequence (DNA): TGTGCCAGCAGTTACTTGGGGGGGCCAGGGGAGCAGTTCTTC.

As DNA, the CDR3 is TGCGCCAGCAGCCAAGATGGGGAGCGGGGGTCCTACGAGCAGTACTTC. It codes for CASSQDGERGSYEQYF. This sequence joins TRBV4-3 and TRBJ2-7; TRBD2 matches 8 bases. The CDR3 has 16 residues. Trimming took 0 bases from V and 1 from J; bases not matched to a gene: 5. The germline V gene encodes CDR1 LGHNA and CDR2 YSLEER.

This clonotype was detected a few times. The germline gene is not matched at one end of the junction; a read error may be the cause. This rearrangement joins TRBV5-1 to TRBJ2-3; 7 positions match TRBD2. Germline CDR1 is SGHRS and CDR2 is YFSETQ. CDR3 length: 14 amino acids. CDR3 in DNA: TGCGCCAGCAGGCCAGCGGGATACCTAGATTCGCAGTATTTT. This translates into CASRPAGYLDSQYF. The variable domain in full, with the rest retrieved from reference TRBV5-1 and TRBJ2-3, is KAGVTQTPRYLIKTRGQQVTLSCSPISGHRSVSWYQQTPGQGLQFLFEYFSETQRNKGNFPGRFSGRQFSNSRSEMNVSTLELGDSALYLCASRPAGYLDSQYFGPGTRLTVL.

This clonotype was counted only a few times. The CDR3 loop reads CATMGGQPNQPQHF. CDR3 nucleotides: TGTGCCACCATGGGCGGGCAGCCTAATCAGCCCCAGCATTTT. The gene calls are TRBV15 and TRBJ1-5; no clear D gene. Germline V gives CDR1 LNHNV, CDR2 YYDKDF (reference sequence). The CDR3 runs 14 residues. V lost 7 bases and J lost 4, with 14 bases in between.

This clonotype was observed a few times. One base away lies a much larger clone, so this may be a sequencing read error. This sequence joins TRBV20-1 and TRBJ2-3; maybe TRBD2 (6 bases). CDR1 is DFQATT and CDR2 is SNEGSKA in the germline V gene (reference sequence). The CDR3 loop spans 19 amino acids. In nucleotides, the CDR3 is TGCAATGCTAGAGGATGGGGTCTGGTTTACGGGAGAAGAACAGATACGCAGTATTTT. Translated: CNARGWGLVYGRRTDTQYF.

As to this clonotype: A much more abundant neighbour one base away suggests this may be a read error. The genes are TRBV7-2 and TRBJ1-6, with D unresolved. The germline CDR1 and CDR2 sequences are SGHTA and FQGNSA. This CDR3 spans 18 amino acids. The CDR3 region has the DNA TGTGCCAGCAGCTTAGACAGTCATTCTAGCTCCTATAATTCACCCCTCTACTTT. It encodes CASSLDSHSSSYNSPLYF.

The rearrangement joins TRBV6-1 to TRBJ1-5; 7 bases agree with TRBD1. The junction had 9 bases not matched to a gene; V was cut back by 7 bases and J by 3 bases. Germline V gives CDR1 MNHNS, CDR2 SASEGT. This CDR3 region has 15 residues. The CDR3 sequence: CASTELDRDNQPQHF. CDR3 nucleotide sequence: TGTGCCAGCACGGAGCTTGACAGGGACAATCAGCCCCAGCATTTT.

This clonotype came up many times. V gene TRBV7-6 combines with J gene TRBJ2-6; possibly TRBD1 for D (5 bases). The CDR3 length is 15 residues. The V end was cut by 5 bases, the J end by 2 bases, with 10 bases between. Germline loops: CDR1 SGHVS, CDR2 FNYEAQ. The CDR3 loop is CASSPLGPGANVLTF. The CDR3 bases are TGTGCCAGCAGCCCCCTGGGGCCTGGGGCCAACGTCCTGACTTTC.

This clonotype has just a few counts. The chain is built from TRBV2 and TRBJ1-4, with D possibly TRBD1 on 6 matching bases. V dropped 6 bases and J dropped 0 bases, with 14 bases sitting between them. Germline CDR1 is SNHLY and CDR2 is FYNNEI. The CDR3 sequence is 16 residues long. CDR3 in amino acids: CASRVDSSTTNEKLFF. In nucleotides, the CDR3 is TGTGCCAGCAGAGTGGACAGTTCGACAACTAATGAAAAACTGTTTTTT. Filled out from reference TRBV2 and TRBJ1-4, the complete variable domain reads EPEVTQTPSHQVTQMGQEVILRCVPISNHLYFYWYRQILGQKVEFLVSFYNNEISEKSEIFDDQFSVERPDGSNFTLKIRSTKLEDSAMYFCASRVDSSTTNEKLFFGSGTQLSVL.

Notes on this clonotype: A much larger clonotype is one base distant, so this may be a read error. The chain uses TRBV25-1 and TRBJ2-7, with 11 bases that match TRBD2. The CDR3 spans 16 residues. The germline V gene has CDR1 MGHDK and CDR2 SYGVNS. The CDR3 DNA sequence: TGTGCCGGCAGTGTAGCGGGACTAGCGGAATCCTACGAGCAGTACTTC. This encodes CAGSVAGLAESYEQYF.

V and J are TRBV12-3 or TRBV12-4 and TRBJ2-7; TRBD1 aligns across 9 bases. V trimming: 5 bases; J trimming: 2 bases; junction bases outside the gene matches: 7. This CDR3 comprises 15 residues. The CDR3 DNA reads TGTGCCAGCAGTCCAGACAGGGGGAACGCCTACGAGCAGTACTTC. As protein: CASSPDRGNAYEQYF.